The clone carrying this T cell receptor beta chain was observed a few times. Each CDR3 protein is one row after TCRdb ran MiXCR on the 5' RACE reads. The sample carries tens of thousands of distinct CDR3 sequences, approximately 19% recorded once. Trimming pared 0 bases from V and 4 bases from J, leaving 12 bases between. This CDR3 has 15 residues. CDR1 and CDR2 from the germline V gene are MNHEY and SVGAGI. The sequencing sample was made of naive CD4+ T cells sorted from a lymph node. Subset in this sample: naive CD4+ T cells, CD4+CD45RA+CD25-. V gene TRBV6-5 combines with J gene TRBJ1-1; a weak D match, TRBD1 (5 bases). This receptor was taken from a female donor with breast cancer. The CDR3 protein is CASSYSLGVGTEAFF. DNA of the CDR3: TGTGCCAGCAGTTACTCGCTGGGGGTTGGCACTGAAGCTTTCTTT.